This T cell receptor (beta chain) originates from a study of lymphopenia after photon versus proton radiotherapy. Study-level results: After lymphocyte nadir, photon-treated repertoires showed oligoclonal expansion, especially CD8+ Temra. Larger post-nadir TCR diversity loss correlated inversely with survival in deceased patients. Relative stability marked proton patients; photon patients lost diversity and naive cells. Only patients who died were analyzed for survival; proton advantage is unproven.

Regarding this clone: Its antigen is unidentified.

Sequenced by immunoSEQ multiplex PCR; TCRdb stores in-frame clones only, minus some. The sample records around 19,000 clones, 92% being singletons. Trimming removed 2 bases at V and 0 bases at J, with 14 bases between. The CDR3 length is 16 residues. The germline gives CDR1 SQVTM, CDR2 ANQGSEA. The sample consisted of peripheral blood, taken from a patient treated with photon-based radiotherapy. The rearrangement links TRBV29-1 to TRBJ2-1, with D perhaps TRBD2 (6 bases). The clonotype originates from a middle-aged woman with cholangiocarcinoma. CDR3 amino acids: CSVESGETSSYNEQFF. The CDR3 DNA reads TGCAGCGTTGAATCTGGGGAGACTAGCTCCTACAATGAGCAGTTCTTC.